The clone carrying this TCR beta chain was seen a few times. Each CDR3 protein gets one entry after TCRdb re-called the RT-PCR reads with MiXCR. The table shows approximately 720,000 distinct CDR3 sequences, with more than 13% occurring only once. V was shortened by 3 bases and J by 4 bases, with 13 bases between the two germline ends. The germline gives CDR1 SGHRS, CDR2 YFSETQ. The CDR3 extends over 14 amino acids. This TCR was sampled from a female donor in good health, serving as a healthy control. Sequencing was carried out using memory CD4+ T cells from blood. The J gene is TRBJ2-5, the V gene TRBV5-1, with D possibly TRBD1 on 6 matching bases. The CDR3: CASSSGQDRETQYF. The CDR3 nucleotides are TGCGCCAGCAGCTCAGGGCAGGACAGAGAGACCCAGTACTTC.